The 29 T cell receptor beta chains in this list originate from one sample, sequenced in a study of cytomegalovirus exposure and HLA in healthy donors. Primers included in the PCR were 60 Vbeta and 13 Jbeta primers. This table comes from immunoSEQ multiplex PCR, and its TCRdb copy is limited to in-frame clones, with some not included. The sample includes approximately 150,000 clones, 60% to 80% of them seen just once. Input material: PBMCs. These receptors were collected from a man between 40 and 49 years old in good health and CMV-seropositive.

The rearrangement uses TRBV6-1 and TRBJ2-3, with 8 positions matching TRBD2. The CDR3 has 15 residues. Germline trimming cut 1 base from V and 1 base from J; bases unmatched to any gene: 1. Germline-derived CDR1 and CDR2 are MNHNS and SASEGT. The CDR3 DNA reads TGTGCCAGCAGTGAAGAGACTAGCGGCACAGATACGCAGTATTTT. Its translation is CASSEETSGTDTQYF.

V and J are TRBV11-3 and TRBJ2-1; the D gene is possibly TRBD1 (5 bases). The CDR3 spans 16 residues. The V end was cut by 3 bases, the J end by 0 bases, with 12 bases between. Per the germline V gene, CDR1 is SGHNT and CDR2 is YENEEA. The CDR3 here is CASSFRQTLSYNEQFF. The CDR3 DNA is TGTGCCAGCAGCTTTAGACAGACCCTCTCCTACAATGAGCAGTTCTTC.

The chain has TRBV6-5 and TRBJ1-2; D is unclear. Trimming removed 0 bases at V and 7 bases at J, with 12 bases between. The CDR3 sequence is 14 residues long. The germline CDR1 and CDR2 sequences are MNHEY and SVGAGI. CDR3 DNA: TGTGCCAGCAGTTACTCGAAGCTGGCGGGTGGCTACACCTTC. Amino acid sequence: CASSYSKLAGGYTF.

Notes on this clone: The germline gene is not matched at one end of the junction; a read error may be the cause. This chain links TRBV5-1 with TRBJ2-6; 7 nucleotides match TRBD1. The germline CDR1 and CDR2 sequences are SGHRS and YFSETQ. CDR3 length: 16 amino acids. The CDR3 DNA follows: TGCGCCAGCAGCTTGGGGACAGGCTCTGGGGCCAACGGCCTGACTTTC. The encoded protein is CASSLGTGSGANGLTF.

The V gene is TRBV5-8, the J gene TRBJ2-1, with D possibly matching TRBD2 (5 bases). CDR3 length: 12 amino acids. Germline V CDR1 and CDR2: SGHTS, YDEGEE. The germline V and J ends were trimmed by 0 bases and 15 bases, with 13 bases remaining between them. This CDR3 reads CASSLVEASLFF. The CDR3 region has the DNA TGTGCCAGCAGCTTGGTGGAGGCTAGCTTGTTCTTC.

DNA for the CDR3: TGCGCCAGCAGTGATTTGTCCGGGATTGGCACAGATACGCAGTATTTT. This codes for CASSDLSGIGTDTQYF. This chain connects TRBV10-1 to TRBJ2-3; a weak D match, TRBD2 (5 bases). The germline V gene has CDR1 WNHNN and CDR2 SYGVQD (reference sequence). This CDR3 is 16 amino acids long. The ends were cut back, 3 bases at V and 1 base at J, with 14 bases in the middle.

The chain recombines TRBV7-9 with TRBJ2-3; maybe TRBD2 (5 bases). V was trimmed by 2 bases and J by 5 bases, leaving 8 bases between them. This CDR3 has 13 residues. Germline V lookup: CDR1 SEHNR, CDR2 FQNEAQ (reference sequence). For the CDR3, the DNA is TGTGCCAGCAGCTTACCCAGCGGAGATACGCAGTATTTT. It codes for CASSLPSGDTQYF.

This clone was seen a single time. This chain links TRBV14 with TRBJ2-7; D may be TRBD2 (5 bases). Per the germline V gene, CDR1 is SGHDN and CDR2 is FVKESK. The CDR3 extends over 15 amino acids. Trimming pared 3 bases from V and 3 bases from J, leaving 15 bases between. The CDR3 DNA sequence: TGTGCCAGCAGCCATCTACAACGGGGTAACTACGAGCAGTACTTC. Translated, it gives CASSHLQRGNYEQYF.

The rearrangement joins TRBV13 to TRBJ2-5; 7 nucleotides match TRBD1. The CDR3 is 15 amino acids. Germline CDR1 and CDR2: PRHDT and FYEKMQ (reference sequence). V shed 5 bases, J shed 7 bases, and the junction held 13 bases outside the gene matches. The CDR3 nucleotides read TGTGCCAGCAGCCAGGGGCCGAGGGGGCGAGGGACCCAGTACTTC. It is translated as CASSQGPRGRGTQYF.

CDR3 coding DNA: TGTGCCAGCCTACATGGGGTGGCGGGTGAGCAGTACTTC. Protein product: CASLHGVAGEQYF. The rearrangement uses TRBV5-5 and TRBJ2-7; D may be TRBD2 (5 bases). Trimming shortened V by 7 bases and J by 7 bases, and 18 bases separated the two germline ends. This CDR3 contains 13 residues. Germline CDR1 and CDR2: SGHKS and YYEKEE (reference sequence).

This chain uses TRBV10-3 with TRBJ2-5; maybe TRBD2 (5 bases). Germline assignment: CDR1 ENHRY and CDR2 SYGVKD. The V and J ends lost 8 bases and 4 bases respectively, with 14 bases between them. This CDR3 region has 13 residues. The CDR3 protein is CAISERAGETQYF. In nucleotides, the CDR3 is TGTGCCATCTCCGAGCGCGCGGGAGAGACCCAGTACTTC.

V gene TRBV2 combines with J gene TRBJ2-7; maybe TRBD1 (5 bases). The V gene lost 3 bases and the J gene lost 4 bases, with 13 bases spanning the gap. Per the germline V gene, CDR1 is SNHLY and CDR2 is FYNNEI. The CDR3 spans 14 residues. This CDR3 reads CASSDRSTEYEQYF. For the CDR3, the DNA is TGTGCCAGCAGTGACAGGTCGACAGAGTACGAGCAGTACTTC.

The V gene is TRBV6-1, the J gene TRBJ2-5, with D perhaps TRBD2 (5 bases). V dropped 7 bases and J dropped 1 base, with 13 bases sitting between them. Per germline, CDR1 MNHNS and CDR2 SASEGT. The CDR3 contains 14 residues. The DNA for the CDR3 is TGTGCCAGCATTCTGTCGGGAAGCCAAGAGACCCAGTACTTC. Encoded protein: CASILSGSQETQYF.

The V call is TRBV9, the J call TRBJ2-5; 10 bases are a match to TRBD2. With V trimmed by 0 bases and J by 4 bases, 9 bases remained unmatched. The germline V gene has CDR1 SGDLS and CDR2 YYNGEE. The CDR3 is 17 residues long. The CDR3 here is CASSVAPSGRGLETQYF. The CDR3 region has the DNA TGTGCCAGCAGCGTAGCTCCCAGCGGGAGGGGCCTAGAGACCCAGTACTTC.

The chain couples TRBV29-1 to TRBJ2-2, with TRBD1 as a possible D gene (5 bases). The V end lost 4 bases, the J end lost 0 bases, and 6 bases lay between the germline ends. Germline V gives CDR1 SQVTM, CDR2 ANQGSEA. The CDR3 loop spans 13 amino acids. In DNA form, the CDR3 reads TGCAGCGTTGGACAGACGAACACCGGGGAGCTGTTTTTT. It codes for CSVGQTNTGELFF.

The chain joins TRBV28 to TRBJ2-2, with D unclear. The CDR3 runs 14 residues. Trimming took off 2 bases at V and 6 bases at J, with 10 bases between the two ends. Germline CDR1 and CDR2: MDHEN and SYDVKM. The CDR3 loop is CASSLGGSSGELFF. The CDR3 DNA follows: TGTGCCAGCAGTTTAGGTGGTAGTTCCGGGGAGCTGTTTTTT.

This chain links TRBV5-1 with TRBJ2-1; D unresolved. The CDR3 covers 15 residues. V gave up 0 bases and J gave up 0 bases, with 7 bases separating them. Per germline, CDR1 SGHRS and CDR2 YFSETQ. The CDR3 loop reads CASSLEGVSYNEQFF. The CDR3 DNA sequence: TGCGCCAGCAGCTTGGAAGGAGTCTCCTACAATGAGCAGTTCTTC.

The J gene is TRBJ2-1, the V gene TRBV11-3; tentative D call: TRBD2 (6 bases). Trimming took off 3 bases at V and 3 bases at J, with 9 bases between the two ends. The length of the CDR3 is 14 residues. Germline CDR1 is SGHNT and CDR2 is YENEEA. The CDR3, as DNA: TGTGCCAGCAGCTTGAATAGCGGCTACAATGAGCAGTTCTTC. Translation: CASSLNSGYNEQFF. Full variable domain (remainder filled in from reference TRBV11-3 and TRBJ2-1): EAGVVQSPRYKIIEKKQPVAFWCNPISGHNTLYWYLQNLGQGPELLIRYENEEAVDDSQLPKDRFSAERLKGVDSTLKIQPAELGDSAVYLCASSLNSGYNEQFFGPGTRLTVL.

The J gene is TRBJ2-1, the V gene TRBV29-1; 9 bases fit TRBD1. The V segment lost 7 bases and the J segment 8 bases; nucleotides outside the gene matches: 12. The CDR3 consists of 14 residues. The germline CDR1 and CDR2 sequences are SQVTM and ANQGSEA. The CDR3 bases are TGCAGCGCCTCTAGGACAGGGGACGGGGATGAGCAGTTCTTC. As protein: CSASRTGDGDEQFF.

The J gene is TRBJ2-2, the V gene TRBV11-2; 16 bases agree with TRBD2. Unmatched junction bases numbered 9, after V lost 5 bases and J lost 3 bases. CDR3 size: 19 residues. The germline CDR1 and CDR2 sequences are SGHAT and FQNNGV. In nucleotides, the CDR3 is TGTGCCAGCAGCCACTCCGGGACTAGCGGGAGGGGATACACCGGGGAGCTGTTTTTT. It translates to CASSHSGTSGRGYTGELFF.

The genes are TRBV5-4 and TRBJ1-4, with D maybe TRBD1 (6 bases). This CDR3 comprises 15 residues. V was cut by 4 bases and J by 0 bases, with 10 bases left in between. The germline V gene encodes CDR1 SGHNT and CDR2 YYREEE (reference sequence). CDR3 bases: TGTGCCAGCAGCCCCCAGGGGACAACTAATGAAAAACTGTTTTTT. It translates to CASSPQGTTNEKLFF.

The chain is built from TRBV6-4 and TRBJ2-1; D is possibly TRBD1 (7 bases). CDR3 length equals 16 residues. Between the trimmed V and J ends, which lost 0 bases and 4 bases, there was a span of 13 bases. Germline-derived CDR1 and CDR2 are MRHNA and SNTAGT. The CDR3 here is CASSDSMAGGYNEQFF. The CDR3 coding sequence is TGTGCCAGCAGTGACTCGATGGCAGGGGGGTACAATGAGCAGTTCTTC.

The CDR3 sequence is CSSKRASGEETQYF. CDR3 coding DNA: TGCAGCTCCAAGCGGGCTAGCGGGGAGGAGACCCAGTACTTC. J is TRBJ2-5 and V is TRBV29-1; TRBD2 matches at 9 bases. Germline values: CDR1 SQVTM, CDR2 ANQGSEA. Trimming cost V 8 bases and J 5 bases; bases outside gene matches: 12. This CDR3 contains 14 residues.

V and J are TRBV9 and TRBJ1-2; perhaps TRBD1 as D (6 bases). The CDR3 runs to 15 residues. The germline V and J ends were trimmed by 0 bases and 0 bases, with 9 bases remaining between them. CDR1 and CDR2 from the germline V gene are SGDLS and YYNGEE. The CDR3 bases are TGTGCCAGCAGCGTAGGGACAGCAGCTAACTATGGCTACACCTTC. It codes for CASSVGTAANYGYTF. The whole variable domain, remainder taken from reference TRBV9 and TRBJ1-2, is DSGVTQTPKHLITATGQRVTLRCSPRSGDLSVYWYQQSLDQGLQFLIQYYNGEERAKGNILERFSAQQFPDLHSELNLSSLELGDSALYFCASSVGTAANYGYTFGSGTRLTVV.

V and J are TRBV7-6 and TRBJ1-3; the match to TRBD1 covers 8 bases. CDR1 SGHVS and CDR2 FNYEAQ come from the germline V gene. This CDR3 contains 18 residues. V dropped 5 bases and J dropped 1; count of bases not matched to a gene: 13. CDR3 loop: CASSPSPGTGTSGNTIYF. The CDR3 DNA is TGTGCCAGCAGCCCCAGTCCCGGGACAGGAACTTCTGGAAACACCATATATTTT.

The genes are TRBV7-9 and TRBJ2-3; 7 positions match TRBD1. J gave up 5 bases and V 6 bases, and 14 bases lay outside the gene matches. Germline-derived CDR1 and CDR2 are SEHNR and FQNEAQ (reference sequence). The length of the CDR3 is 16 residues. CDR3 region: CASSYWTGVNRDTQYF. In DNA form, the CDR3 reads TGTGCCAGCAGTTATTGGACAGGAGTGAATAGAGATACGCAGTATTTT.

In its sample, this clone was seen a few times. This chain uses TRBV7-9 with TRBJ1-2; 11 positions match TRBD1. There are 18 residues in the CDR3. The V segment lost 0 bases and the J segment 7 bases; nucleotides outside the gene matches: 13. Germline V gene lookup returns CDR1 SEHNR and CDR2 FQNEAQ (reference sequence). The CDR3 reads CASSLAVGDRGLKRGYTF. The DNA for the CDR3 is TGTGCCAGCAGCTTAGCAGTCGGGGACAGGGGGTTAAAACGTGGCTACACCTTC.

This clone was observed a single time. The chain has TRBV7-2 and TRBJ2-1; 7 positions agree with TRBD1. CDR3 length equals 16 residues. The V segment lost 4 bases and the J segment 0 bases; nucleotides outside the gene matches: 6. CDR1 and CDR2 from the germline V gene are SGHTA and FQGNSA. The CDR3: CASSSIGGGSYNEQFF. CDR3 DNA sequence: TGTGCCAGCAGCTCTATAGGGGGCGGCTCCTACAATGAGCAGTTCTTC. The complete variable domain, with remaining parts taken from reference TRBV7-2 and TRBJ2-1, reads GAGVSQSPSNKVTEKGKDVELRCDPISGHTALYWYRQSLGQGLEFLIYFQGNSAPDKSGLPSDRFSAERTGGSVSTLTIQRTQQEDSAVYLCASSSIGGGSYNEQFFGPGTRLTVL.

V usage is TRBV5-1 and J usage is TRBJ1-4; D is perhaps TRBD1 (6 bases). The V gene lost 4 bases and the J gene lost 4 bases, with 14 bases spanning the gap. Germline CDR1 and CDR2: SGHRS and YFSETQ. CDR3 length equals 15 residues. CDR3 region: CASSHRDIFNEKLFF. The CDR3, as DNA: TGCGCCAGCAGCCACCGGGACATATTTAATGAAAAACTGTTTTTT.